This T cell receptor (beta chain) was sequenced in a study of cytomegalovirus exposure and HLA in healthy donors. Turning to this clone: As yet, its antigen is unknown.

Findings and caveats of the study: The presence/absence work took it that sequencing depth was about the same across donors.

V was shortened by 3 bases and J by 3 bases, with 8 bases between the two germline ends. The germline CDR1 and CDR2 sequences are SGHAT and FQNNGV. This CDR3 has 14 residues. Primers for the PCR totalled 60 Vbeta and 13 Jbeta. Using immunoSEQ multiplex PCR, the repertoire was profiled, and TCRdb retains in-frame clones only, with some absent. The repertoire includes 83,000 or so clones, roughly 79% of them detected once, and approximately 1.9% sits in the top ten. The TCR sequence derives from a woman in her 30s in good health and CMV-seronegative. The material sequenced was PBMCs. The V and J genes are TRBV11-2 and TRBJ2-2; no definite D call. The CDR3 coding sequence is TGTGCCAGCAGCTTCGACGGGTACACCGGGGAGCTGTTTTTT. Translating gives CASSFDGYTGELFF.